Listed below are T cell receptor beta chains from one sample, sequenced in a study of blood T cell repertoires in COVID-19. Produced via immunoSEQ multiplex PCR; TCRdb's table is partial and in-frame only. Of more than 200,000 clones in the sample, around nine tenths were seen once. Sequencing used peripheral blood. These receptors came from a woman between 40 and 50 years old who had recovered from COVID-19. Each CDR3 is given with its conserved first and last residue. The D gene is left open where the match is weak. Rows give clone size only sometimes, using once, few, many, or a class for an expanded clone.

CDR3nt: TGTGCCAGCAGCCACCTGGTACTTGTCCTCAATGAGCAGTTCTTC
CDR3aa: CASSHLVLVLNEQFF
j_gene: TRBJ2-1
d_gene: .
abundance: .
v_gene: TRBV6-2/TRBV6-3

CDR3nt: TGCGCCAGCAGCTTGGTGCCGGACAGGAGCTATCAAGAGACCCAGTACTTC
CDR3aa: CASSLVPDRSYQETQYF
j_gene: TRBJ2-5
d_gene: TRBD1
abundance: .
v_gene: TRBV5-1

CDR3nt: TGTGCCAGCAGTCCAGGCACAGATACGCAGTATTTT
CDR3aa: CASSPGTDTQYF
j_gene: TRBJ2-3
d_gene: .
abundance: .
v_gene: TRBV27

CDR3nt: TGTGCCAGCAGACGGACAGGAGTCTACGAGCAGTACTTC
CDR3aa: CASRRTGVYEQYF
j_gene: TRBJ2-7
d_gene: TRBD1
abundance: .
v_gene: TRBV12-3/TRBV12-4

CDR3nt: TGTGCCACCAGCAGAGATCGGGCCCTCCTAGGGGGAGTGGAGGATACGCAGTATTTT
CDR3aa: CATSRDRALLGGVEDTQYF
j_gene: TRBJ2-3
d_gene: .
abundance: .
v_gene: TRBV15

CDR3nt: TGTGCCAGCAGTTCCCCGGGACAGAGGAGCTACGAGCAGTACTTC
CDR3aa: CASSSPGQRSYEQYF
j_gene: TRBJ2-7
d_gene: TRBD1
abundance: .
v_gene: TRBV28

CDR3nt: TGTGCCAGCTCAACGACAGGGGGCGGGTACGAGCAGTACTTC
CDR3aa: CASSTTGGGYEQYF
j_gene: TRBJ2-7
d_gene: TRBD1
abundance: .
v_gene: TRBV18

CDR3nt: TGCGCCAGCAGTGAGTTTAGAGGAGAGACCCAGTACTTC
CDR3aa: CASSEFRGETQYF
j_gene: TRBJ2-5
d_gene: .
abundance: once
v_gene: TRBV10-2

CDR3nt: TGTGCCAGCAGTCGGGAGGTTGGGAATCAGCCCCAGCATTTT
CDR3aa: CASSREVGNQPQHF
j_gene: TRBJ1-5
d_gene: .
abundance: few
v_gene: TRBV2

CDR3nt: TGTGCCAGCAGGGGGGTCCACAGGGCTGGAAACACCATATATTTT
CDR3aa: CASRGVHRAGNTIYF
j_gene: TRBJ1-3
d_gene: .
abundance: .
v_gene: TRBV6-5

CDR3nt: TGCGCCAGCAGCTTCCCTCAGGGGGCACGTGAGACCCAGTACTTC
CDR3aa: CASSFPQGARETQYF
j_gene: TRBJ2-5
d_gene: TRBD1
abundance: .
v_gene: TRBV5-1

CDR3nt: TGTGCCAGTAGTATAGATCGGAGAGCCTATGGCTACACCTTC
CDR3aa: CASSIDRRAYGYTF
j_gene: TRBJ1-2
d_gene: .
abundance: .
v_gene: TRBV19

CDR3nt: TGTGCCAGCGACCCCGGAGGACAGGGGGATGGCTACACCTTC
CDR3aa: CASDPGGQGDGYTF
j_gene: TRBJ1-2
d_gene: TRBD1
abundance: many
v_gene: TRBV28

CDR3nt: TGTGCCAGCAGGACTTCCGGGACAGGAACCTACGAGCAGTACTTC
CDR3aa: CASRTSGTGTYEQYF
j_gene: TRBJ2-7
d_gene: TRBD1
abundance: .
v_gene: TRBV28

CDR3nt: TGTGCCAGCGGGCGGGGACCGGCGTATGGCTACACCTTC
CDR3aa: CASGRGPAYGYTF
j_gene: TRBJ1-2
d_gene: .
abundance: .
v_gene: TRBV9

CDR3nt: TGTGCCAGCAGCGGATCGAGGGATGCGAACGTCCTGACTTTC
CDR3aa: CASSGSRDANVLTF
j_gene: TRBJ2-6
d_gene: .
abundance: once
v_gene: TRBV9

CDR3nt: TGTGCCAGCAGCTGGGGAGGGACACAGAATGAAAAACTGTTTTTT
CDR3aa: CASSWGGTQNEKLFF
j_gene: TRBJ1-4
d_gene: .
abundance: .
v_gene: TRBV7-2

CDR3nt: TGTGCCAGCAGTTTACTAGGAACCTATGGCTACACCTTC
CDR3aa: CASSLLGTYGYTF
j_gene: TRBJ1-2
d_gene: .
abundance: .
v_gene: TRBV28

CDR3nt: TGTGCCAGCAGCTTGTCGGCGGGGCGCATAAACTATGGCTACACCTTC
CDR3aa: CASSLSAGRINYGYTF
j_gene: TRBJ1-2
d_gene: .
abundance: .
v_gene: TRBV5-5

CDR3nt: TGCGCCAGCAAAACAGCAATCCAATACAATGAGCAGTTCTTC
CDR3aa: CASKTAIQYNEQFF
j_gene: TRBJ2-1
d_gene: .
abundance: few
v_gene: TRBV10-1

CDR3nt: TGTGCCAGCAGCTCGGACAGGGTTAATGAAAAACTGTTTTTT
CDR3aa: CASSSDRVNEKLFF
j_gene: TRBJ1-4
d_gene: TRBD1
abundance: .
v_gene: TRBV5-4

CDR3nt: TGTGCCAGCAGCAGGGGGCCTGAAGCTTTCTTT
CDR3aa: CASSRGPEAFF
j_gene: TRBJ1-1
d_gene: .
abundance: .
v_gene: TRBV21-1

CDR3nt: TGTGCCTCGCAGAAAATAAACTATGGCTACACCTTC
CDR3aa: CASQKINYGYTF
j_gene: TRBJ1-2
d_gene: .
abundance: .
v_gene: TRBV28

CDR3nt: TGTGCCAGCAGCGTAGACGTGGGTGGGACAGGGGAAAGGATGAACACTGAAGCTTTCTTT
CDR3aa: CASSVDVGGTGERMNTEAFF
j_gene: TRBJ1-1
d_gene: TRBD1
abundance: .
v_gene: TRBV9